The 8 T cell receptor beta chains presented below share a single source sample, sequenced in a study of blood T cell repertoires in COVID-19. Profiled with immunoSEQ multiplex PCR; TCRdb holds only in-frame clones, not every one. Of 380,000 or so clones in the sample, over 75% are singletons; the top ten hold 1% to 1.5%. Material for sequencing was PBMCs or T cells enriched from blood (not recorded which). The receptors here all came from a man aged 25-40 years who had recovered from COVID-19.

The chain is built from TRBV7-9 and TRBJ1-2; possibly TRBD1 for D (6 bases). In germline, CDR1 is SEHNR, CDR2 FQNEAQ (reference sequence). The CDR3 is made up of 15 amino acids. With 5 bases removed from V and 4 bases from J, the gap between germline ends came to 17 bases. In DNA form, the CDR3 reads TGTGCCAGCAGCGCCCACCAGGGGCTAGGCTATGGCTACACCTTC. Amino acid sequence: CASSAHQGLGYGYTF.

The rearrangement links TRBV2 to TRBJ2-5; possible D gene TRBD1, 6 bases. The CDR3 is 14 residues long. Trimming left V 7 bases short and J 2 bases short, with 14 bases between. CDR1 and CDR2 from the germline V gene are SNHLY and FYNNEI. This chain's CDR3 is CASNQQGTQETQYF. CDR3 nucleotides: TGTGCCAGCAACCAACAGGGAACTCAAGAGACCCAGTACTTC.

J is TRBJ2-2 and V is TRBV5-1; maybe TRBD1 (6 bases). The CDR3 runs 16 residues. V was pared by 4 bases and J by 4 bases, with 17 bases between. In germline, CDR1 is SGHRS, CDR2 YFSETQ. The CDR3 here is CASSLGVGAFTGELFF. The DNA for the CDR3 is TGCGCCAGCAGCCTGGGAGTGGGGGCCTTCACCGGGGAGCTGTTTTTT. Together with reference TRBV5-1 and TRBJ2-2, the CDR3 gives the full variable domain: KAGVTQTPRYLIKTRGQQVTLSCSPISGHRSVSWYQQTPGQGLQFLFEYFSETQRNKGNFPGRFSGRQFSNSRSEMNVSTLELGDSALYLCASSLGVGAFTGELFFGEGSRLTVL.

This rearrangement joins TRBV12-5 to TRBJ2-3; 8 bases align to TRBD2. V lost 0 bases, J lost 5 bases, and 4 bases stayed unmatched. Germline CDR1 is LGHNT and CDR2 is FRNRAP. The CDR3 runs to 15 residues. CDR3 residues: CASGLVRGGKDTQYF. As DNA, the CDR3 is TGTGCTAGTGGTTTGGTACGGGGGGGGAAAGATACGCAGTATTTT.

V usage is TRBV30 and J usage is TRBJ1-2, with 7 bases matching TRBD1. Germline V gene lookup returns CDR1 GTSNPN and CDR2 SVGIG (reference sequence). With V trimmed by 7 bases and J by 3 bases, 2 bases remained unmatched. The CDR3 consists of 11 residues. The CDR3 loop reads CASDRDYGYTF. As DNA, the CDR3 is TGTGCCTCCGACAGGGACTATGGCTACACCTTC. Looking up the rest from reference TRBV30 and TRBJ1-2 gives the full variable domain: SQTIHQWPATLVQPVGSPLSLECTVEGTSNPNLYWYRQAAGRGLQLLFYSVGIGQISSEVPQNLSASRPQDRQFILSSKKLLLSDSGFYLCASDRDYGYTFGSGTRLTVV.

The chain employs TRBV7-2 and TRBJ1-6; D is perhaps TRBD1 (5 bases). The ends were cut back, 7 bases at V and 7 bases at J, with 17 bases in the middle. This CDR3 spans 15 amino acids. Per germline, CDR1 SGHTA and CDR2 FQGNSA. The CDR3 loop reads CASTFAGTGNSPLHF. The DNA of the CDR3 is TGTGCCAGCACCTTCGCGGGGACGGGGAATTCACCCCTCCACTTT. Based on the CDR3 plus reference TRBV7-2 and TRBJ1-6, the full variable domain is GAGVSQSPSNKVTEKGKDVELRCDPISGHTALYWYRQSLGQGLEFLIYFQGNSAPDKSGLPSDRFSAERTGGSVSTLTIQRTQQEDSAVYLCASTFAGTGNSPLHFGNGTRLTVT.

The chain links TRBV5-6 to TRBJ1-2, with D perhaps TRBD1 (6 bases). The CDR3 has 14 amino acids. Germline CDR1 SGHDT, CDR2 YYEEEE. Trimming pared 4 bases from V and 7 bases from J, leaving 17 bases between. CDR3 region: CASSTTGNPAGYTF. Written as DNA, the CDR3 is TGTGCCAGCAGCACTACAGGGAACCCCGCTGGCTACACCTTC.

This clone appeared once. The rearrangement links TRBV6-5 to TRBJ2-3; 9 bases are a match to TRBD1. CDR1 and CDR2 from the germline V gene are MNHEY and SVGAGI. The CDR3 extends over 15 amino acids. V dropped 5 bases and J dropped 0; count of bases not matched to a gene: 3. The CDR3 DNA sequence: TGTGCCAGCAGTCGGGACAGGGCTAGCACAGATACGCAGTATTTT. Residues: CASSRDRASTDTQYF.